A selection of T cell receptor beta chains follows, all from one sample in a study of cytomegalovirus exposure and HLA in healthy donors. Libraries were prepared by immunoSEQ multiplex PCR; TCRdb keeps only in-frame clonotypes and omits some of them. This listing includes about 120,000 clones. Material for sequencing was PBMCs. The origin of the receptors is a young man in good health and CMV-seronegative. Each CDR3 is given with its conserved first and last residue. D genes are given only for firm matches.

>TRBV5-6|.|TRBJ2-7
CASSLRRSEQYF
TGTGCCAGCAGCCTGAGGCGATCCGAGCAGTACTTC
>TRBV2|.|TRBJ2-2
CASSEAGQNTGELFF
TGTGCCAGCAGTGAAGCTGGACAGAACACCGGGGAGCTGTTTTTT
>TRBV9|.|TRBJ2-2
CASSGPRGGANTGELFF
TGTGCCAGCAGCGGGCCTAGGGGCGGGGCGAACACCGGGGAGCTGTTTTTT
>TRBV7-9|.|TRBJ2-7
CASSPDRAYEQYF
TGTGCCAGCAGCCCAGACAGAGCCTACGAGCAGTACTTC
>TRBV7-9|.|TRBJ2-5
CASSPRSEGKETQYF
TGTGCCAGCAGCCCTAGGTCGGAGGGTAAGGAGACCCAGTACTTC
>TRBV18|TRBD1|TRBJ1-4
CASSPPGTGAANEKLFF
TGTGCCAGCTCACCACCGGGGACAGGGGCTGCTAATGAAAAACTGTTTTTT
>TRBV19|.|TRBJ2-5
CASSIGQFGETQYF
TGTGCCAGTAGTATAGGACAGTTCGGAGAGACCCAGTACTTC
>TRBV7-2|TRBD2|TRBJ2-2
CASSSNLAGRTGELFF
TGTGCCAGCAGCTCTAATCTAGCGGGCCGCACCGGGGAGCTGTTTTTT
>TRBV5-4|.|TRBJ2-7
CASSRGRNYEQYF
TGTGCCAGCAGCCGAGGGCGGAACTACGAGCAGTACTTC
>TRBV6-5|.|TRBJ1-1
CASSYSMGGLNTEAFF
TGTGCCAGCAGTTACTCGATGGGGGGACTGAACACTGAAGCTTTCTTT
>TRBV4-3|TRBD1|TRBJ2-7
CASSQGGGTGAYEQYF
TGCGCCAGCAGCCAAGGGGGAGGGACAGGGGCCTACGAGCAGTACTTC
>TRBV2|.|TRBJ2-1
CASRVSGTSNSYNEQFF
TGTGCCAGCAGAGTTTCCGGGACTTCAAATTCCTACAATGAGCAGTTCTTC
>TRBV5-4|TRBD2|TRBJ2-7
CASSLVGGGYEQYF
TGTGCCAGCAGCCTCGTGGGCGGGGGCTACGAGCAGTACTTC
>TRBV6-5|.|TRBJ2-7
CASSYQQAYEQYF
TGTGCCAGCAGTTATCAACAGGCCTACGAGCAGTACTTC
>TRBV10-3|.|TRBJ2-2
CAISGRQGGTGELFF
TGTGCCATCAGCGGGCGGCAGGGAGGCACCGGGGAGCTGTTTTTT
>TRBV2|.|TRBJ1-2
CASSEVRGYGYAF
TGTGCCAGCAGTGAAGTTAGGGGCTATGGCTACGCCTTC